These T cell receptor beta chains were read from a single sample in a study of chemoradiotherapy in HPV16-positive cancers. Assay: immunoSEQ multiplex PCR; the TCRdb copy retains only in-frame clones and omits some. Here the sample spans some 900 clones, 70% to 90% being singletons. The material was tumor tissue, obtained from a patient who underwent chemoradiotherapy. The receptors stem from a human donor with HPV-associated anogenital cancer. Both conserved end residues are part of each CDR3. D genes are given only for firm matches. Clone size is stated in some rows and not others, as once, few, many or a class when expanded.

TRBD1	-	TRBV7-9	TRBJ1-1	TGTGCCAGCAGCCTGGTTGGACAGGGGCTGTCGAACACTGAAGCTTTCTTT	CASSLVGQGLSNTEAFF
-	-	TRBV6-5	TRBJ1-4	TGTGCCAGCAGTTACTCGAAGGGGGGTGAAAATGAAAAACTGTTTTTT	CASSYSKGGENEKLFF
TRBD1	-	TRBV5-1	TRBJ1-2	TGCGCCAGCAGCTGGGGACAGGGGAACGGCTACACCTTC	CASSWGQGNGYTF
-	-	TRBV13	TRBJ2-7	TGTGCCAGCAGAGCGGCCCCCAGTAGGGAGCAGTACTTC	CASRAAPSREQYF
-	-	TRBV5-5	TRBJ2-7	TGTGCCAGCAGCCCCGACACTTTCTACGAGCAGTACTTC	CASSPDTFYEQYF
TRBD1	-	TRBV6-1	TRBJ2-3	TGTGCCAGCAGTGAGCGACAGGGTCGGACAGATACGCAGTATTTT	CASSERQGRTDTQYF
-	-	TRBV19	TRBJ1-1	TGTGCCAGTAGTCCCGCATGGGGTGGGAACACTGAAGCTTTCTTT	CASSPAWGGNTEAFF
-	-	TRBV6-6	TRBJ1-1	TGTGCCAGCAGTTACAACGGGGGGAACACTGAAGCTTTCTTT	CASSYNGGNTEAFF
-	-	TRBV9	TRBJ1-1	TGTGCCAGCAGGGCGTTGAACACTGAAGCTTTCTTT	CASRALNTEAFF
-	-	TRBV6-6	TRBJ2-1	TGTGCCAGCACCTGGTCCTACAATGAGCAGTTCTTC	CASTWSYNEQFF
TRBD2	-	TRBV19	TRBJ2-7	TGTGCCAGTAGTAGCCCTGGGGGCGGGAGGATCCACGAGCAGTACTTC	CASSSPGGGRIHEQYF
-	-	TRBV30	TRBJ2-5	TGTGCCTGGAGTGCAGTACAGGGCTTAGGAGAGACCCAGTACTTC	CAWSAVQGLGETQYF
-	once	TRBV6-6	TRBJ1-4	TGTGCCAGCACCAGCCCTGGGGGTGAAAAACTGTTTTTT	CASTSPGGEKLFF
TRBD2	-	TRBV4-1	TRBJ2-5	TGCGCCAGCAGCCAAGACCCCGGGGGGGAAGAGACCCAGTACTTC	CASSQDPGGEETQYF
-	-	TRBV7-9	TRBJ2-1	TGTGCCAGCAGCGAAACTACTGCGGGGTACAATGAGCAGTTCTTC	CASSETTAGYNEQFF
-	-	TRBV6-1	TRBJ1-1	TGTGCCAGCAGTCCGCGACAGAACACTGAAGCTTTCTTT	CASSPRQNTEAFF
TRBD1	-	TRBV6-5	TRBJ2-5	TGTGCCAGCAGCCCCCCGGGACAGGGGATTGGGACCCAGTACTTC	CASSPPGQGIGTQYF
TRBD1	once	TRBV7-2	TRBJ1-5	TGTGCCAGCAGTGCGTCTGCAGGGGGCGGTTATCGGCCCCAGCATTTT	CASSASAGGGYRPQHF
TRBD2	-	TRBV2	TRBJ2-7	TGTGCCAGCAGTGAAGTGTTAGCGGGACCGGCCTACGAGCAGTACTTC	CASSEVLAGPAYEQYF
-	-	TRBV7-9	TRBJ2-2	TGTGCCAGCAGCTTCGGGGGAACCACCGGGGAGCTGTTTTTT	CASSFGGTTGELFF
-	-	TRBV19	TRBJ1-4	TGTGCCAGTAGCCCCCGAAATGAAAAACTGTTTTTT	CASSPRNEKLFF
-	-	TRBV4-2	TRBJ1-3	TGTGCCAGCAGCCAAGTGGGGGGCGGGGGTTGGGACTCTGGAAACACCATATATTTT	CASSQVGGGGWDSGNTIYF
TRBD2	-	TRBV5-1	TRBJ2-1	TGCGCCAGCAGCTTGGGCAGCGGGGACCACAATGAGCAGTTCTTC	CASSLGSGDHNEQFF
-	-	TRBV20-1	TRBJ1-2	TGCAGTGCTAAAATCGACTATGGCTACACCTTC	CSAKIDYGYTF
TRBD1	-	TRBV19	TRBJ2-2	TGTGCCAGTAGCCCCCGGGACAGGGTATCGGGGGAGCTGTTTTTT	CASSPRDRVSGELFF
-	-	TRBV7-7	TRBJ2-3	TGTGCTAGCAGCTTAGGTCCTCTCACAGATACGCAGTATTTT	CASSLGPLTDTQYF
-	-	TRBV7-3	TRBJ1-2	TGTGCCAGCAGCTTAAGGGGTTTGGGTGGCTACACCTTC	CASSLRGLGGYTF
TRBD1	-	TRBV5-1	TRBJ1-2	TGCGCCAGCAGCCCGGGACAGGGGGCCAAAACGTGGGGCTACACCTTC	CASSPGQGAKTWGYTF
TRBD2	-	TRBV5-4	TRBJ2-1	TGTGCCAGCAGCTTGGGGACTAGCGGTTTCAATGAGCAGTTCTTC	CASSLGTSGFNEQFF
-	-	TRBV9	TRBJ2-2	TGTGCCAGCAGCCCCCTGGGAGCGAAGAACACCGGGGAGCTGTTTTTT	CASSPLGAKNTGELFF
-	-	TRBV6-6	TRBJ1-2	TGTGCCAGCAGTTACTCACAGACAGGCCAAGGGGGTGGCTACACCTTC	CASSYSQTGQGGGYTF
-	-	TRBV18	TRBJ2-7	TGTGCCAGCTCACCAAACTCAGGGGTCTCCTACGAGCAGTACTTC	CASSPNSGVSYEQYF
-	once	TRBV5-3	TRBJ2-6	TGTGCCAGAGTGCAGACAGGTGAACAAAGTCGGGCCAACGTCCTGACTTTC	CARVQTGEQSRANVLTF
-	-	TRBV6-6	TRBJ1-3	TGTGCCAGCAGCGACAGTTTCTCTGGAAACACCATATATTTT	CASSDSFSGNTIYF
-	-	TRBV11-2	TRBJ2-1	TGTGCCAGCAGCCCCAAAGGGAGTAGATACAATGAGCAGTTCTTC	CASSPKGSRYNEQFF
-	-	TRBV5-1	TRBJ2-5	TGCGCCAGCAGATACGGGGAGACCCAGTACTTC	CASRYGETQYF
TRBD1	-	TRBV4-1	TRBJ1-4	TGCGCCAGCAGCCACCCGGGACAGGGGTGGTCTAATGAAAAACTGTTTTTT	CASSHPGQGWSNEKLFF
-	-	TRBV13	TRBJ1-5	TGTGCCAGCAGCTTAGGTTATCAGCCCCAGCATTTT	CASSLGYQPQHF
-	few	TRBV7-6	TRBJ2-7	TGTGCCAGCAGCCCGCTGATTGGCGACGGCTCGGGGGAGCAGTACTTC	CASSPLIGDGSGEQYF
-	-	TRBV11-1	TRBJ2-7	TGTGCCAGCAGCCTCCATGCGGACCCAGGAGAGGAGCAGTACTTC	CASSLHADPGEEQYF
TRBD2	once	TRBV11-2	TRBJ2-1	TGTGCCAGCAGGCTACTTAGCGGGAGGGCCGAGGGGGAGCAGTTCTTC	CASRLLSGRAEGEQFF
-	-	TRBV6-1	TRBJ1-1	TGTGCCAGCAGGGTACAGAAGAACACTGAAGCTTTCTTT	CASRVQKNTEAFF
-	-	TRBV5-5	TRBJ1-2	TGTGCCAGCAGCTTGAGTTGGGAATCTAACTATGGCTACACCTTC	CASSLSWESNYGYTF
-	once	TRBV5-1	TRBJ2-1	TGCGCCAGCAGCGGGGGCCTCCGGACTACGATAAACAATGAGCAGTTCTTC	CASSGGLRTTINNEQFF
-	-	TRBV6-5	TRBJ2-3	TGTGCCAGCACCTCGGAGGTAGATACGCAGTATTTT	CASTSEVDTQYF
-	-	TRBV29-1	TRBJ1-1	TGCAGCGTGGCCGGGACACAAACGGGCACTGAAGCTTTCTTT	CSVAGTQTGTEAFF
TRBD1	-	TRBV10-3	TRBJ1-4	TGTGCCATCAGTGAGGCGGGACAGAATGAAAAACTGTTTTTT	CAISEAGQNEKLFF
TRBD2	-	TRBV6-4	TRBJ2-5	TGTGCCAGCGCCCAACAAGGAGGGGAGGGAGAGACCCAGTACTTC	CASAQQGGEGETQYF
-	-	TRBV27	TRBJ2-2	TGTGCCAGCAGTTCAGGCCCCCTCTTAGACACCGGGGAGCTGTTTTTT	CASSSGPLLDTGELFF
-	-	TRBV19	TRBJ2-7	TGTGCCAGTAGTATTTCGACCCCTGTCTCGAGCGAGCAGTACTTC	CASSISTPVSSEQYF
-	-	TRBV19	TRBJ2-7	TGTGCCAGTAGTACGACTACGTTAGGCGAGCAGTACTTC	CASSTTTLGEQYF
-	-	TRBV5-8	TRBJ2-4	TGTGCCAGCAGCTTGGACAGAAACATTCAGTACTTC	CASSLDRNIQYF
-	-	TRBV7-9	TRBJ2-3	TGTGCCAGCAGCTTATCCGGGGGTTGGTCAGATACGCAGTATTTT	CASSLSGGWSDTQYF
-	-	TRBV18	TRBJ2-7	TGTGCCAGCTCCCCGTCAGGGGACCCCTACGAGCAGTACTTC	CASSPSGDPYEQYF
-	-	TRBV29-1	TRBJ1-1	TGCAGCGTTGTCGGGGGGCGTTTAGTTCGCGGCACTGAAGCTTTCTTT	CSVVGGRLVRGTEAFF
TRBD2	few	TRBV11-3	TRBJ2-5	TGTGCCAGCAGCTCGCCCGCGGGAGAGGTCGAGACCCAGTACTTC	CASSSPAGEVETQYF
-	-	TRBV11-3	TRBJ2-7	TGTGCCAGCCAATCTGGCTCCTACGAGCAGTACTTC	CASQSGSYEQYF
-	-	TRBV11-2	TRBJ1-2	TGTGCCAGCAGCTTAGGGTTCTACGGCTACACCTTC	CASSLGFYGYTF
-	-	TRBV13	TRBJ2-3	TGTGCCAGCAGCCCGCAGGGCACAGATACGCAGTATTTT	CASSPQGTDTQYF